This is a list of T cell receptor beta chains from one sample in a study of OX40 agonist ivuxolimab in advanced cancers. The repertoire was sequenced with immunoSEQ multiplex PCR; TCRdb's copy has only in-frame clones and lacks some. Here the sample spans fewer than 45,000 clones, 65% to 85% being singletons. The material was CD4+ or CD8+ T cells sorted from blood, obtained in a trial of the OX40 agonist ivuxolimab. The origin of the receptors is an adult with an advanced solid tumor such as melanoma, head and neck, liver or kidney cancer. Each CDR3 is given with its conserved first and last residue.

>-|TRBV13
CASSWTTIPYEQYF
>TRBJ2-1|TRBV5-1
CASSFRGSYNEQFF
>TRBJ2-1|TRBV4-1
CASSQAFGLAYNEQFF
>TRBJ2-1|TRBV2
CASSGSPSALESYNEQFF
>TRBJ2-7|TRBV7-9
CASSLNGATDEQYF
>TRBJ2-3|TRBV18
CASSIRVNTQYF
>TRBJ2-1|TRBV19
CASSPNLAGSRYEQFF
>TRBJ1-1|TRBV7-5
CASSFVSGLNTEAFF
>TRBJ2-3|TRBV11-2
CASSSTGGSNTQYF
>TRBJ1-1|TRBV2
CASSFGQDTEAFF
>-|TRBV4-2
CASSPRRAYEQYF
>TRBJ1-5|TRBV27
CASSLSIPHGQPQHF
>TRBJ1-2|TRBV6-1
CASRLGGYTF
>TRBJ2-1|TRBV6-5
CASSPDRGAYNEQFF
>TRBJ1-3|TRBV15
CATSRGAFGNTIYF
>TRBJ2-1|TRBV30
CAWNTKGARRNNEQFF
>TRBJ1-1|TRBV21-1
CASSKGLEGRGDEAFF
>TRBJ2-1|TRBV11-2
CASSLVPLAGGDQFF
>TRBJ2-3|TRBV7-9
CASSSAGTSGTSTDTQYF
>TRBJ2-7|TRBV6-5
CASSFYGSGSYEQYF
>TRBJ2-1|TRBV5-8
CASSLGLVYYNEQFF
>TRBJ1-2|TRBV5-1
CASSFGPGGTPYGYTF
>TRBJ1-5|TRBV10-3
CAISEQTGEYQPQHF
>TRBJ2-5|TRBV11-2
CASRRLGLAGSQETQYF
>-|TRBV7-9
CASSFTGVVYEQYF
>TRBJ2-3|TRBV11-2
CASSPSHWDSSSTDTQYF
>TRBJ2-3|TRBV14
CASSQFRTSGDTQYF
>TRBJ2-3|TRBV29-1
CSVVISSTDTQYF
>TRBJ1-1|TRBV7-9
CASSLVGMNTEAFF
>TRBJ2-1|TRBV6-1
CASSEGGFSYNEQFF
>TRBJ2-2|TRBV14
CASSQGILAGGSGELFF
>TRBJ2-3|TRBV29-1
CSVNGQGVGTDTQYF
>TRBJ1-5|TRBV4-1
CASSQGQSNQPQHF
>TRBJ2-1|TRBV7-8
CASSPPVVNEQFF
>TRBJ2-7|TRBV2
CASSERGAYFYEQYF
>TRBJ2-3|TRBV5-1
CASSLMVLDTQYF
>TRBJ2-7|TRBV7-8
CASSASGGSIEQYF
>TRBJ2-7|TRBV6-1
CASRQGSGTYEQYF
>TRBJ2-1|TRBV10-1
CASSARDSSYNEQFF
>TRBJ2-1|TRBV7-9
CASSSPSGLSYNEQFF
>TRBJ1-2|TRBV7-9
CASSLGTGPYGYTF
>TRBJ1-4|TRBV25-1
CASSAALVGQGVEKLFF
>TRBJ1-1|TRBV7-6
CASSSDTGQTEAFF
>TRBJ2-5|TRBV2
CASRPMTSGRVGTQYF
>TRBJ1-1|TRBV30
CAWRGNTEAFF
>TRBJ1-3|TRBV5-6
CASSLTVSGNTIYF